Listed below are T cell receptor beta chains from one sample, sequenced in a study of T cell responses to AZD1222 COVID-19 vaccine. TCRdb's copy holds only in-frame clones and misses some; the assay was immunoSEQ multiplex PCR. Of 95,000 to 150,000 clones detected, less than 95% appear once; the ten largest clones hold around 6.9%. The source was peripheral blood, collected on day 0 of AZD1222 vaccination. These receptors came from an adult in good health. The CDR3 runs from the conserved cysteine through the conserved F or W. The D gene is left open where the match is weak. The size of a clone is reported for some rows only, either as once, few or many, or as a class for expanded clones.

clone_size	d_call	j_call	v_call	cdr3_aa	cdr3_nt
few	.	TRBJ1-1	TRBV13	CASSRLLGLPNTEAFF	TGTGCCAGCAGCCGTTTGCTGGGACTTCCGAACACTGAAGCTTTCTTT
.	.	TRBJ1-2	TRBV7-2	CASSHYPVGGDGYTF	TGTGCCAGCAGCCATTACCCCGTAGGGGGGGATGGCTACACCTTC
few	.	TRBJ1-1	TRBV5-6	CASSGRGYTEAFF	TGTGCCAGCAGCGGCAGGGGTTACACTGAAGCTTTCTTT
.	.	TRBJ1-1	TRBV18	CASSLGQYTEAFF	TGTGCCAGCTCACTAGGACAGTACACTGAAGCTTTCTTT
.	.	TRBJ2-7	TRBV6-5	CASSMVPSGEQYF	TGTGCCAGCAGTATGGTGCCTTCCGGCGAGCAGTACTTC
.	.	TRBJ1-1	TRBV11-2	CASSLVQYEAFF	TGTGCCAGCAGCTTAGTTCAGTATGAAGCTTTCTTT
once	.	TRBJ1-5	TRBV24-1	CATSEYGGDQPQHF	TGTGCCACCAGTGAATATGGAGGGGATCAGCCCCAGCATTTT
.	.	TRBJ1-5	TRBV7-9	CASSLDEGQPQHF	TGTGCCAGCAGCTTAGACGAGGGTCAGCCCCAGCATTTT
once	.	TRBJ1-4	TRBV25-1	CASLSGGEKLFF	TGTGCCAGCCTGAGCGGGGGAGAAAAACTGTTTTTT
.	TRBD1	TRBJ2-3	TRBV6-6	CASSRRQGYTDTQYF	TGTGCCAGCAGTAGGAGACAGGGGTACACAGATACGCAGTATTTT
.	.	TRBJ2-7	TRBV5-5	CASSPGRGDRQFNEQYF	TGTGCCAGCAGCCCCGGCCGGGGGGACAGGCAGTTCAACGAGCAGTACTTC
.	.	TRBJ1-2	TRBV5-1	CASSLLPERQKLYGYTF	TGCGCCAGCAGCTTGTTACCTGAGAGACAGAAGCTCTATGGCTACACCTTC
few	.	TRBJ2-7	TRBV2	CASSDGGIYEQYF	TGTGCCAGCAGTGACGGGGGAATTTACGAGCAGTACTTC
.	.	TRBJ2-2	TRBV3-1/TRBV3-2	CASSQATGELFF	TGTGCCAGCAGCCAAGCCACCGGGGAGCTGTTTTTT
.	.	TRBJ1-1	TRBV5-6	CASSPGVNTEAFF	TGTGCCAGCAGCCCTGGGGTGAACACTGAAGCTTTCTTT
.	.	TRBJ1-1	TRBV3-1/TRBV3-2	CASSQGKTEAFF	TGTGCCAGCAGCCAAGGTAAGACTGAAGCTTTCTTT
.	TRBD1	TRBJ1-5	TRBV7-2	CASSWGQINQPQHF	TGTGCCAGCAGCTGGGGACAGATCAATCAGCCCCAGCATTTT
.	TRBD1	TRBJ1-2	TRBV3-1/TRBV3-2	CASSQDRYGYGYTF	TGTGCCAGCAGCCAGGACAGGTACGGCTATGGCTACACCTTC
.	.	TRBJ2-2	TRBV13	CASSLAAFGELFF	TGTGCCAGCAGCTTAGCGGCTTTCGGGGAGCTGTTTTTT
.	.	TRBJ1-6	TRBV10-3	CAISESEGPDSPLHF	TGTGCCATCAGTGAGTCGGAGGGGCCGGATTCACCCCTCCACTTT
.	.	TRBJ2-3	TRBV18	CASSPLQGADTQYF	TGTGCCAGCTCACCACTACAGGGTGCAGATACGCAGTATTTT
few	.	TRBJ2-3	TRBV7-2	CASRLNRGTDTQYF	TGTGCCAGCAGATTAAACAGGGGCACAGATACGCAGTATTTT
.	.	TRBJ2-7	TRBV10-3	CAISDHGSYEQYF	TGTGCCATCAGTGATCACGGCTCCTACGAGCAGTACTTC
.	TRBD1	TRBJ2-7	TRBV18	CASSPSGTGLTYEQYF	TGTGCCAGCTCACCATCCGGGACAGGATTAACCTACGAGCAGTACTTC
.	TRBD1	TRBJ1-1	TRBV15	CATSSVPQGAVTEAFF	TGTGCCACCAGCAGCGTACCACAGGGGGCCGTTACTGAAGCTTTCTTT
.	.	TRBJ2-2	TRBV28	CASSLRSTGELFF	TGTGCCAGCAGTTTGCGGTCCACCGGGGAGCTGTTTTTT
.	TRBD1	TRBJ2-1	TRBV6-2/TRBV6-3	CASSAPGQGHHEQFF	TGTGCCAGCAGTGCCCCGGGACAGGGTCATCATGAGCAGTTCTTC
.	.	TRBJ1-6	TRBV3-1/TRBV3-2	CASSQVGVQGLHF	TGTGCCAGCAGCCAAGTAGGCGTACAGGGCCTCCACTTT
.	.	TRBJ2-7	TRBV19	CASSEGRYYEQYF	TGTGCCAGTAGTGAGGGCAGGTACTACGAGCAGTACTTC